This is a list of T cell receptor beta chains from one sample in a study of cytomegalovirus exposure and HLA in healthy donors. Repertoires were generated with immunoSEQ multiplex PCR, while TCRdb's copy carries only in-frame clones and drops some. The data contain 120,000 to 150,000 clones, roughly 86% of them singletons. Sequencing was performed on PBMCs. These TCRs come from a woman in her thirties or forties in good health and CMV-seronegative. CDR3s include the opening cysteine and the closing phenylalanine or tryptophan. Fields, in order: CDR3 DNA, CDR3 protein, V gene, J gene, clone size, D gene. A D gene is named only where the DNA matches it firmly. Where a row states a size, it is once, few, many or the class of an expanded clone; other rows omit it.

cdr3_nt: TGTGCCAGCAGCGGGGGTGATACGCAGTATTTT
cdr3_aa: CASSGGDTQYF
v_call: TRBV6-5
j_call: TRBJ2-3
clone_size: .
d_call: .

cdr3_nt: TGTGCCAGCAGCGAAGGACAGTCGAACACTGAAGCTTTCTTT
cdr3_aa: CASSEGQSNTEAFF
v_call: TRBV6-5
j_call: TRBJ1-1
clone_size: .
d_call: .

cdr3_nt: TGTGCCAGCAGCAGCGGACGGGCGCCCTACGAGCAGTACTTC
cdr3_aa: CASSSGRAPYEQYF
v_call: TRBV7-9
j_call: TRBJ2-7
clone_size: .
d_call: .

cdr3_nt: TGTGCCAGCAGCTTAATAGCGGGGAGCTCCTACAATGAGCAGTTCTTC
cdr3_aa: CASSLIAGSSYNEQFF
v_call: TRBV11-2
j_call: TRBJ2-1
clone_size: .
d_call: TRBD2

cdr3_nt: TGTGCCAGCAGTTCCACCGGGACAGGGGTCTATGAGCAGTTCTTC
cdr3_aa: CASSSTGTGVYEQFF
v_call: TRBV6-5
j_call: TRBJ2-1
clone_size: .
d_call: TRBD1

cdr3_nt: TGCGCCAGCAGCTTGATAGCGGGAGCCTACGAGCAGTACTTC
cdr3_aa: CASSLIAGAYEQYF
v_call: TRBV5-1
j_call: TRBJ2-7
clone_size: .
d_call: TRBD2

cdr3_nt: TGCGCCAGCAGCCAAGGGGGTGCGGGCTACGAGCAGTACTTC
cdr3_aa: CASSQGGAGYEQYF
v_call: TRBV4-1
j_call: TRBJ2-7
clone_size: .
d_call: .

cdr3_nt: TGTGCCAGCAGCCCGGGCGGGACAGGACCCGAGCAGTACTTC
cdr3_aa: CASSPGGTGPEQYF
v_call: TRBV4-2
j_call: TRBJ2-7
clone_size: .
d_call: TRBD1

cdr3_nt: TGTGCCAGCAGCCAGACAGGGAGCACAGATACGCAGTATTTT
cdr3_aa: CASSQTGSTDTQYF
v_call: TRBV4-2
j_call: TRBJ2-3
clone_size: .
d_call: TRBD1

cdr3_nt: TGCGCCAGCAGCCCCACTAGCGGGAGCTCCTACGAGCAGTACTTC
cdr3_aa: CASSPTSGSSYEQYF
v_call: TRBV5-1
j_call: TRBJ2-7
clone_size: .
d_call: TRBD2

cdr3_nt: TGTGCCAGCAGTTTGGACCTCAAGGGGGGCTACACCTTC
cdr3_aa: CASSLDLKGGYTF
v_call: TRBV6-4
j_call: TRBJ1-2
clone_size: .
d_call: .

cdr3_nt: TGTGCCAGCAGTGAAAAGTCCGGGGTTAGGAATGAGCAGTTCTTC
cdr3_aa: CASSEKSGVRNEQFF
v_call: TRBV25-1
j_call: TRBJ2-1
clone_size: .
d_call: .

cdr3_nt: TGTGCCAGCGGGCTAGGGGGACTAGCGGACACAGATACGCAGTATTTT
cdr3_aa: CASGLGGLADTDTQYF
v_call: TRBV2
j_call: TRBJ2-3
clone_size: .
d_call: TRBD2

cdr3_nt: TGTGCCAGCAGCTTGGGGACAGGGTACAATGAGCAGTTCTTC
cdr3_aa: CASSLGTGYNEQFF
v_call: TRBV7-2
j_call: TRBJ2-1
clone_size: .
d_call: TRBD1

cdr3_nt: TGTGCCAGCAGTTCGGGACTAGAGGGTGAGCAGTTCTTC
cdr3_aa: CASSSGLEGEQFF
v_call: TRBV28
j_call: TRBJ2-1
clone_size: .
d_call: TRBD2

cdr3_nt: TGTGCCAGCAGAGCGACGGTGAACACTGAAGCTTTCTTT
cdr3_aa: CASRATVNTEAFF
v_call: TRBV6-5
j_call: TRBJ1-1
clone_size: few
d_call: .

cdr3_nt: TGTGCCAGCAGCTTACGACAGGGGGGGACTGAAGCTTTCTTT
cdr3_aa: CASSLRQGGTEAFF
v_call: TRBV5-5
j_call: TRBJ1-1
clone_size: .
d_call: TRBD1

cdr3_nt: TGTGCCAGCAGTTTAAACAGGGACACTGAAGCTTTCTTT
cdr3_aa: CASSLNRDTEAFF
v_call: TRBV6-6
j_call: TRBJ1-1
clone_size: .
d_call: .

cdr3_nt: TGTGCCAGTAGTATTAGAGGGGAGACCCAGTACTTC
cdr3_aa: CASSIRGETQYF
v_call: TRBV19
j_call: TRBJ2-5
clone_size: .
d_call: .

cdr3_nt: TGTGCCAGCAGTCATAGGGGGGGTTATGGCTACACCTTC
cdr3_aa: CASSHRGGYGYTF
v_call: TRBV6-6
j_call: TRBJ1-2
clone_size: .
d_call: .

cdr3_nt: TGTGCCAGCAGCGTTCCAGGGACCGGGGAGCTGTTTTTT
cdr3_aa: CASSVPGTGELFF
v_call: TRBV5-4
j_call: TRBJ2-2
clone_size: .
d_call: .

cdr3_nt: TGTGCCAGCAGCGTAGCCTCGACTATCCCCGGGGAGCTGTTTTTT
cdr3_aa: CASSVASTIPGELFF
v_call: TRBV9
j_call: TRBJ2-2
clone_size: once
d_call: .

cdr3_nt: TGTGCCAGCAGCTCGTGGGACACCCATTATGGCTACACCTTC
cdr3_aa: CASSSWDTHYGYTF
v_call: TRBV11-3
j_call: TRBJ1-2
clone_size: .
d_call: .

cdr3_nt: TGTGCCAGCAGTTACGGGCAGGGAGGGGAGAATGAGCAGTTCTTC
cdr3_aa: CASSYGQGGENEQFF
v_call: TRBV6-5
j_call: TRBJ2-1
clone_size: .
d_call: TRBD2

cdr3_nt: TGTGCCAGCGGGATTAGGGGACTAGCGGGTTCGAGCTCCTACGAGCAGTACTTC
cdr3_aa: CASGIRGLAGSSSYEQYF
v_call: TRBV27
j_call: TRBJ2-7
clone_size: .
d_call: TRBD2

cdr3_nt: TGTGCCAGCAGTGGGCGGGGCGCTGGAGAGACCCAGTACTTC
cdr3_aa: CASSGRGAGETQYF
v_call: TRBV6-1
j_call: TRBJ2-5
clone_size: .
d_call: .

cdr3_nt: TGTGCCTGGAGTGTAGTGGCGGGATCGCAGCAGTACTTC
cdr3_aa: CAWSVVAGSQQYF
v_call: TRBV30
j_call: TRBJ2-7
clone_size: .
d_call: .

cdr3_nt: TGTGCCAGCAGACAAACAGAGAACACTGAAGCTTTCTTT
cdr3_aa: CASRQTENTEAFF
v_call: TRBV6-5
j_call: TRBJ1-1
clone_size: .
d_call: .

cdr3_nt: TGCGCCAGCAGCTTGGGAGGGTCGGGGCAGCCCCAGCATTTT
cdr3_aa: CASSLGGSGQPQHF
v_call: TRBV5-1
j_call: TRBJ1-5
clone_size: .
d_call: .